Given below is one TCR beta chain in context. Its antigen is unknown. This entry belongs to a study of a mutant IDH1 vaccine in newly diagnosed glioma. The repertoire was sequenced with immunoSEQ multiplex PCR; TCRdb's copy has only in-frame clones and lacks some. In the table there are some 29,000 clones, approximately 82% of which are singletons. This sample's time point: week 23, last vaccination. The investigators gave 300 ug of mutant IDH1 20-mer peptide in each vaccine dose, together with topical imiquimod. Germline CDR1 reads SNHLY; CDR2 reads FYNNEI. Trimming took 0 bases from V and 7 from J, leaving 10 bases between them. CDR3 length: 14 amino acids.

The chain recombines TRBV2 with TRBJ1-5, with TRBD1 as a possible D gene (5 bases). Specimen: PBMCs, collected from a glioma patient whose treatment included an IDH1 peptide vaccine. The sequence was collected from a woman aged 25-40 years with glioma. CDR3 sequence: CASSEARGWQPQHF. CDR3 nucleotides: TGTGCCAGCAGTGAAGCGAGGGGCTGGCAGCCCCAGCATTTT.